This TCR beta chain was obtained from a study of T-cell memory formation after mild COVID-19. Overall study: TCR clusters were mostly donor specific.

One entry per CDR3 protein, called by TCRdb with MiXCR from the 5' RACE reads. The sample lists 300,000 to 400,000 distinct CDR3 sequences; 25% to 30% were seen once. CDR3 length equals 13 residues. Per the germline V gene, CDR1 is DFQATT and CDR2 is SNEGSKA (reference sequence). V shed 6 bases and J shed 4 bases, with 15 bases lying between them. Study-wide results and limits: Day 15 to 85 contracting clones showed balanced CD4/CD8; later expanders leaned CD4+. Pre-infection memory carried some responding clones, suggesting that cross-reactive memory joined. Among contracting clones, CD4+ were mainly CM/EM and CD8+ enriched in EMRA.

In its sample, this clonotype was seen a few times. Its matching antigen is unknown. This TCR was sampled from an adult woman who had mild COVID-19 (a few samples of this study predate the infection). Cell type and time point are not known. Input material: PBMCs or a T cell subset sorted from them (not recorded which). The chain employs TRBV20-1 and TRBJ1-1, with D perhaps TRBD1 (5 bases). The CDR3 reads CSASGAGITEAFF. For the CDR3, the DNA is TGCAGTGCCAGTGGGGCAGGGATCACTGAAGCTTTCTTT.